This T cell receptor (beta chain) originates from a study of monozygotic twins with inflammatory bowel disease. The CDR3 covers 14 residues. CDR1 is SEHNR, CDR2 FQNEAQ, per germline (reference sequence). Each of the TCR libraries took 3,000 to 3,500 ng of total RNA. Each UMI, carrying a 6-nucleotide sample barcode, came from template switching. TCRdb re-called the 5' RACE reads; every CDR3 protein appears as one record, without DNA. The table lists 80,000 or so distinct CDR3 sequences, with less than 8% in the top ten. Someone took an approximately 2.4 ml blood sample from each of the donors. It was from whole blood, with no T cell sorting, that total RNA was isolated.

The receptor was isolated from a human donor with ulcerative colitis or Crohn's disease, or a healthy co-twin of an affected twin (not recorded which). The chain employs TRBV7-9 and TRBJ2-5; TCRdb selects TRBD1, and the lack of DNA leaves this call unchecked. The material sequenced was blood. The CDR3 loop reads CASSLTGTAETQYF.